The T cell receptor beta chain under discussion was sequenced for a study of regulatory T cells in long-lasting Graves disease (dated by TCRdb to about 2021). Looking at the study overall: Patients with newly diagnosed Graves' disease had been on antithyroid drugs for under 3 months. Peripheral blood TCR sequencing and RNA sequencing compared persistent Graves' disease patients with newly diagnosed Graves' disease patients. A total of roughly 33 samples were covered by TCR sequencing, comprising some 13 persistent and 20 newly diagnosed Graves' disease patients. The study was conducted in China and was registered as a clinical trial.

Overall study results and their limits: As a limitation, the authors acknowledged that the small sample size may reduce accuracy. Sequencing and analysis were restricted to the TCR beta chain. Persistent Graves' disease patients showed lower TCR Shannon entropy and fewer highly expanded clones than newly diagnosed patients, suggesting clonal expansion. Persistent disease showed preferential use of TRBV28, TRBJ1-2 and TRBJ2-5, whereas newly diagnosed disease favored TRBV20-1 and TRBJ2-1. Persistent patients shared more public clonotypes among themselves (2,741) than newly diagnosed patients did (about 900). Because the primary lesion, thyroid tissue, could not be accessed, the study looked at peripheral blood alone.

The time point label for this specimen denotes: newly diagnosed GD, antithyroid drugs for less than 3 months. For both TCR sequencing and RNA sequencing, RNA was extracted from PBMCs using TRIzol. The diagnosis of Graves' disease was made according to American Thyroid Association guidelines. Recruitment of patients was carried out at an endocrinology department in Xi'an, China. Each patient gave about 8.1 milliliters of peripheral blood, collected in an EDTA anticoagulant tube. Ficoll Paque Plus density gradient separation was used to isolate PBMCs, and no additional T cell sorting was done. RNA quality was checked with an Agilent 2100 Bioanalyzer and agarose gel, and concentration with a NanoDrop 2000. Details on this clonotype: The target of this receptor is not known. Within one base of it there is no much larger clone, and no base qualities were kept.

In the germline V gene, CDR1 corresponds to MDHEN and CDR2 to SYDVKM. The cysteine opens and the phenylalanine closes a CDR3 of 15 amino acids. The sequence is cut down to CDR3 DNA, 45 bases in frame from base 1. V lost 2 bases and J lost 7 bases; the stretch between them is 15 bases long. Receptor amplification or capture employed multiplex PCR. The instrument given in TCRdb is Illumina HiSeq 4000. iRepertoire HTBI primers and Arm-PCR amplification of CDR3 regions were used to construct TCR beta libraries. Before sequencing, the PCR products underwent gel purification. In the original analysis: A total of fewer than 80 TRBV and 14 TRBJ segments were identified across samples and were used for gene usage analysis of CDR3 amino acid clonotypes. COPE and FqMerger were used to merge filtered high-quality paired reads into contigs. Contigs were aligned with BLAST to IMGT TRBV, TRBD and TRBJ reference genes, and CDR3 was defined per IMGT. Clonotypes above 0.1% frequency were classified as highly expanded clones. Repertoire diversity was measured by Shannon entropy, and V-J evenness by the Gini coefficient. Clonotypes shared by more than one individual were considered public. Using fastp at Q25 and MiXCR, TCRdb reprocessed the public reads and kept productive beta chains. Records with the same CDR3 protein are collapsed into one entry carrying the most frequent genes and DNA. TCRdb's processing, not the authors' own work, is the source of the V and J calls. This sample gives 400,000 to 500,000 distinct CDR3 sequences in total; 15% to 20% of them show up just once. The ten largest clones represent 23% of the sample.

The sample was also linked to a second study, of T cells in Graves' hyperthyroidism and ophthalmopathy. According to the second study: Stable Graves' hyperthyroidism was defined as the absence of progression to ophthalmopathy over 18 months of follow-up. Hyperthyroidism patients were newly diagnosed, had a disease duration of under 2 months, and were aged 18 to 65 years. Patients with uncontrolled infections, other autoimmune diseases, pregnancy or lactation were excluded. Diagnoses were based on clinical symptoms, serum thyroxine and TRAb, thyroid ultrasound and orbital computed tomography. The first round of RT-PCR for the TCR CDR3 was performed with the HTBI primer set and the Qiagen OneStep RT-PCR kit. Most expanded thyroid clonotypes (frequency above 0.001) were also found in blood, which suggests that blood repertoires may mirror thyroid immune responses. A 13 V-J signature model separated ophthalmopathy from stable hyperthyroidism, with around 91% sensitivity and roughly 82% specificity in cross-validation and 80%/75% in testing. During validation, the model predicted progression to ophthalmopathy a median of around 7 months ahead of onset, with almost 71% sensitivity and roughly 75% specificity. To identify distinguishing TCR V-J signatures, a discovery cohort of about 100 patients was used, comprising 43 with Graves' ophthalmopathy and roughly 60 with stable Graves' hyperthyroidism. Whether ophthalmopathy could be predicted prospectively was tested in an independent validation cohort made up of approximately 19 hyperthyroidism patients plus 17 patients who later progressed to ophthalmopathy. The approximately 98 discovery patients were randomly divided into training and test sets at a 7:3 ratio. Thyroid tissue and blood T-cell repertoires from six Graves' hyperthyroidism patients were also compared in the study. Once sampling was done, hyperthyroidism patients were given methimazole at a starting dose of 30 mg daily, whereas ophthalmopathy patients were given high-dose intravenous methylprednisolone. The libraries were constructed in a second round of multiplex PCR and then size-selected and purified. The libraries were sequenced on an Illumina HiSeq2000 using paired-end 100 bp reads. SOAPnuke was used to process the raw data, throwing out any read that contained adapters or uncalled bases, had a mean Phred below 15, or lacked an exact constant-primer or identifier match. COPE v1.2.5 was used to merge high-quality paired reads, and clonotypes were defined as unique nucleotide sequences. Clonotypes were aligned to IMGT TRBV, TRBD and TRBJ reference segments using MiTCR v1.1. Analysis was restricted to V-J combinations with a frequency above 0.0001, which covered roughly 99% of repertoires. A TCS score was defined as the ratio of F50 (clonal expansion) to E x V (chaos), with BLOSUM62-based TCRdist applied between CDR3 peptides within each V-J. Welch's t-statistics and random forest reduced 500 to 650 V-J features to 10 to 15, which were used in a naive Bayes classifier (R e1071). No statistical method was used to fix the sample size in advance, and group allocation was not hidden from the investigators. The paper reports TCR Vbeta CDR3 sequencing of over 120 peripheral blood samples: 40 to 45 ophthalmopathy, 75 to 80 hyperthyroidism and 17 progressor patients.

The sequence links TRBV28 to TRBJ1-5, with no confidently assigned D gene. The receptor's source is a woman aged 18-29 years with Graves disease. Donor details come from another sample of the same person, matched by shared clones. The sequencing used peripheral blood mononuclear cells (PBMCs), collected at new diagnosis, from a patient treated with antithyroid drugs. The CDR3 loop reads CASSLGEEVRQPQHF. The DNA sequence follows: TGTGCCAGCAGTTTAGGGGAGGAGGTCAGGCAGCCCCAGCATTTT.